The 17 T cell receptor beta chains below come from one sample, sequenced in a study of cytomegalovirus exposure and HLA in healthy donors. The assay was immunoSEQ multiplex PCR, and TCRdb's table has in-frame clones only and misses some. The table records about 72,000 clones, 94% of them present only once. Sequenced material: PBMCs. Receptors originate from a woman aged 18-29 years in good health and CMV-seronegative.

The gene calls are TRBV6-6 and TRBJ1-5; D gene ambiguous. The CDR3 is 11 residues long. The V gene's germline CDR1 is MNHNY and CDR2 SVGAGI (reference sequence). V shed 6 bases and J shed 5 bases, with 5 bases lying between them. CDR3 DNA sequence: TGTGCCAGCAGCCCAGATCAGCCCCAGCATTTT. As protein: CASSPDQPQHF.

The chain links TRBV7-6 to TRBJ2-2; 8 bases fit TRBD1. CDR1 and CDR2 (germline): SGHVS, FNYEAQ. CDR3 size: 16 residues. The ends lost 1 base at V and 6 bases at J; junction bases unmatched: 7. As DNA, the CDR3 is TGTGCCAGCAGCTTAGGACAGGGGTACGGGGCCGGGGAGCTGTTTTTT. Its protein product is CASSLGQGYGAGELFF.

The gene calls are TRBV5-1 and TRBJ1-4; 7 bases match TRBD1. The CDR3 is made up of 15 amino acids. The ends lost 0 bases at V and 7 bases at J; junction bases unmatched: 6. In germline, CDR1 is SGHRS, CDR2 YFSETQ. CDR3 residues: CASSLAGAGGEKLFF. In DNA, the CDR3 is TGCGCCAGCAGCTTGGCCGGTGCAGGGGGTGAAAAACTGTTTTTT.

The chain's CDR3 is CASSPPQGTENTIYF. CDR3 sequence (DNA): TGTGCCAGCAGCCCCCCTCAAGGGACTGAAAACACCATATATTTT. The chain joins TRBV28 to TRBJ1-3; weak D call: TRBD1 (5 bases). Germline CDR1 and CDR2: MDHEN and SYDVKM. CDR3 length equals 15 residues. V was cut by 6 bases and J by 6 bases, with 18 bases left in between.

The chain links TRBV27 to TRBJ1-1; the D is unclear. The CDR3 length is 13 residues. The V gene's germline CDR1 is MNHEY and CDR2 SMNVEV (reference sequence). The germline V and J ends were trimmed by 3 bases and 1 base, with 6 bases remaining between them. The CDR3 region has the DNA TGTGCCAGCAGTTTCCGGTCGAACACTGAAGCTTTCTTT. Its translation is CASSFRSNTEAFF.

The chain is built from TRBV4-1 and TRBJ1-2; TRBD1 aligns across 9 bases. Germline V gene sequence: CDR1 MGHRA, CDR2 YSYEKL. This CDR3 region has 15 residues. V dropped 1 base and J dropped 2; count of bases not matched to a gene: 2. The CDR3 is CASSQGGQGNYGYTF. The CDR3 DNA reads as TGCGCCAGCAGCCAAGGGGGACAGGGAAACTATGGCTACACCTTC.

The chain is built from TRBV2 and TRBJ2-3, with 8 bases aligning to TRBD2. The CDR3 is made up of 17 amino acids. CDR1 is SNHLY, CDR2 FYNNEI, per germline. V lost 3 bases and J lost 0; bases outside the gene matches: 8. The CDR3 bases are TGTGCCAGCAGTGATGCAATTGGACTAGCTAGCACAGATACGCAGTATTTT. Amino acid sequence: CASSDAIGLASTDTQYF.

The chain links TRBV6-1 to TRBJ2-5; 8 bases line up with TRBD1. Germline V gene data show CDR1 as MNHNS and CDR2 as SASEGT. J gave up 1 base and V 7 bases, and 5 bases lay outside the gene matches. The CDR3 spans 14 residues. The CDR3 DNA sequence: TGTGCCAGCACCCGGACAGGGATCCAAGAGACCCAGTACTTC. Encoded protein: CASTRTGIQETQYF.

The rearrangement uses TRBV5-1 and TRBJ2-2, with 10 bases matching TRBD1. The CDR3 runs 16 residues. With V trimmed by 5 bases and J by 0 bases, 4 bases remained unmatched. Germline V lookup: CDR1 SGHRS, CDR2 YFSETQ. CDR3 protein: CASRTGGVTNTGELFF. CDR3 nucleotides: TGCGCCAGCAGGACAGGGGGCGTTACGAACACCGGGGAGCTGTTTTTT.

The chain links TRBV9 to TRBJ2-1, with TRBD2 matching over 12 bases. J was trimmed by 1 base and V by 0 bases; bases with no gene match: 5. CDR1 and CDR2 (germline): SGDLS, YYNGEE. The CDR3 runs to 18 residues. The DNA of the CDR3 is TGTGCCAGCAGCGTAGCTAGCGGGGGGGCCGGGTCCTACAATGAGCAGTTCTTC. It yields the protein CASSVASGGAGSYNEQFF.

The chain uses TRBV28 and TRBJ1-3; D remains unclear. Looked up from germline, CDR1 is MDHEN and CDR2 is SYDVKM. Deletions cut 5 bases from V and 2 bases from J, with 13 bases between. The CDR3 is 15 residues long. The CDR3 here is CASSPRGGTGNTIYF. DNA of the CDR3: TGTGCCAGCAGTCCCAGAGGAGGCACTGGAAACACCATATATTTT.

The chain is built from TRBV4-2 and TRBJ2-5; 10 bases are a match to TRBD1. The CDR3 sequence is 15 residues long. The J segment lost 5 bases and the V segment lost 4 bases, leaving 7 bases of the junction unmatched. Germline V lookup: CDR1 LGHNA, CDR2 YNFKEQ. The CDR3 region is CASSPTTGGAETQYF. In DNA form, the CDR3 reads TGTGCCAGCAGCCCTACGACAGGGGGCGCGGAGACCCAGTACTTC.

The CDR3 nucleotides are TGTGCCAGCAGCGGGGGGACACCCGATACGCAGTATTTT. It encodes CASSGGTPDTQYF. The V and J genes are TRBV28 and TRBJ2-3, with D possibly being TRBD2 (7 bases). In germline, CDR1 is MDHEN, CDR2 SYDVKM. The CDR3 runs 13 residues. V lost 6 bases and J lost 6, with 13 bases in between.

The rearrangement joins TRBV18 to TRBJ1-2; the D is unclear. The germline V gene has CDR1 KGHSH and CDR2 LQKENI. V was shortened by 3 bases and J by 1 base, with 18 bases between the two germline ends. The CDR3 length is 17 residues. The CDR3 bases are TGTGCCAGCTCACCGGCAGCACAAATGACACTTAACTATGGCTACACCTTC. It translates to CASSPAAQMTLNYGYTF.

The chain is built from TRBV7-2 and TRBJ1-6; no clear D gene. The CDR3 loop spans 17 amino acids. Trimming took 6 bases from V and 2 from J, leaving 17 bases between them. Germline V gene data show CDR1 as SGHTA and CDR2 as FQGNSA. The DNA for the CDR3 is TGTGCCAGCAGTCCGGTGAGGATCCTAACCTATAATTCACCCCTCCACTTT. As protein: CASSPVRILTYNSPLHF.

The V call is TRBV2, the J call TRBJ1-2; 7 bases align to TRBD1. The CDR3 is 13 residues long. CDR1 and CDR2 (germline): SNHLY, FYNNEI. Trimming cost V 6 bases and J 5 bases; bases outside gene matches: 6. In DNA form, the CDR3 reads TGTGCCAGCAGGAACAGGGGAAGGTATGGCTACACCTTC. It encodes CASRNRGRYGYTF.

The chain is built from TRBV18 and TRBJ2-5, with D hard to call. Germline CDR1 reads KGHSH; CDR2 reads LQKENI. Trimming cost V 5 bases and J 1 base, with 11 bases left between them. The CDR3 length is 14 residues. The DNA for the CDR3 is TGTGCCAGCTCAGCCCGGCGGAGCCAAGAGACCCAGTACTTC. It translates to CASSARRSQETQYF.